One T cell receptor beta chain is described in this entry. The V and J ends lost 6 bases and 9 bases respectively, with 16 bases between them. The CDR3 spans 14 residues. Germline CDR1 SGHRS, CDR2 YFSETQ. These data belong to a study of response to subunit inactivated influenza vaccine. Via MiXCR, TCRdb re-called the RT-PCR reads, giving one row per CDR3 protein. The sample includes hundreds of thousands of distinct CDR3 sequences, under 20% of them seen just once. V gene TRBV5-1 combines with J gene TRBJ1-6, with TRBD1 as a possible D gene (6 bases). Sequenced here: PBMCs from blood, sampled around 5 days after vaccination. This receptor was identified in a man aged 50-59 years who received an inactivated influenza vaccine. CDR3 DNA sequence: TGCGCCAGCAAGGTGGGACAAAGAGGTTCACCCCTCCACTTT. As protein: CASKVGQRGSPLHF.